This is a list of T cell receptor beta chains from one sample in a study of T cells in Graves' hyperthyroidism and ophthalmopathy. MiXCR, applied by TCRdb to the multiplex PCR reads, yields one record per CDR3 protein. This sample has around 300,000 distinct CDR3 sequences; approximately 14% occur once, and the top ten carry approximately 35%. What was sequenced was blood. All receptors derive from a woman between 40 and 55 years old with Graves' ophthalmopathy. CDR3s include the opening cysteine and the closing phenylalanine or tryptophan.

>TRBV20-1
CSAAGGLALYNEQFF
>TRBV18
CASSQSGINPSSEQFF
>TRBV6-5
CASSYHRESGELFF
>TRBV20-1
CSARETTYGELFF
>TRBV20-1
CSARVPHGGSYNEQFF
>TRBV3-1
CASSSAGDPDTQYF
>TRBV15
CATSSPSKVQETQYF
>TRBV9
CASSVGWHSQDTQCF
>TRBV13
CASSPARGRVGIGVQFF
>TRBV24-1
CATSLDDTQYF
>TRBV12-3/TRBV12-4
CASSFNGGAGEQYF
>TRBV9
CASSVDLGPQPQHF
>TRBV15
CATSRAGRPYEQYF
>TRBV6-5
CASSYRGITDTQYF
>TRBV11-1
CASSLQGGTGELFF
>TRBV11-2
CASSPSTGQGFNQPQHF
>TRBV29-1
CSVAFHPKDTEAFF
>TRBV18
CASSLYSNEKLFF
>TRBV5-1
CASSLAWNEQFF
>TRBV25-1
CASSGSGAAQETQYF
>TRBV6-1
CASSGAGGADTQYF
>TRBV25-1
CASRRPGLAAGPVGEQYF
>TRBV20-1
CSARNLAGTYNEQFF
>TRBV27
CASSLRQGRETQYF
>TRBV11-2
CASSLVGQSSYNEQFF
>TRBV3-1
CASSQAAGERDTQYF
>TRBV10-1
CASSESGSVSQYF
>TRBV18
CASSQGQHQPQHF
>TRBV5-5
CAGSLPSGGAYNEQFF
>TRBV6-1
CASSEGGGSPQYF
>TRBV15
CATMGRSTRFGNEQFF
>TRBV7-6
CASSRPQGGGAGNEQFF
>TRBV5-5
CASSSSRANYGYTF
>TRBV20-1
CSASRGLYNEQFF
>TRBV6-1
CASSRTGLRDYTF
>TRBV6-2/TRBV6-3
CASRASSNTEAFF
>TRBV20-1
CSAWDRGTYNEQFF
>TRBV3-1
CASSQDNSVSYEQYF
>TRBV10-1
CASSRAVTYEQYF
>TRBV9
CASSGSQGYEQYF
>TRBV7-9
CASSSTGGPTPGELFF
>TRBV20-1
CSARTSGRYNEQFF
>TRBV20-1
CSAISGNGVYEQYF
>TRBV29-1
CSVGGQGLEPQHF
>TRBV18
CASSQTVGQEAIGGYTF
>TRBV19
CASSFRTIPPYNEQFF